This T cell receptor (beta chain) was retrieved from a study of long-term antiretroviral therapy in people with HIV. Study conclusions and caveats: Clones that had undergone expansion before ART dominated the repertoire at all time points.

In this sample, this clone turned up once. The antigen is undetermined. The assay, immunoSEQ v3.0, was run at survey level. The method was immunoSEQ multiplex PCR; TCRdb's version includes in-frame clones alone and lacks a portion of them. The sample includes tens of thousands of clones, roughly 84% seen only once; the top ten take 6.2%. From each donor, at least one pre-ART PBMC sample and at least two post-ART PBMC samples were obtained. Every specimen held between roughly 0.85-10 million cryopreserved PBMC. These were thawed and washed before DNA extraction. The clonotype was recovered from a man aged 18 to 29 with HIV. This material consisted of unsorted PBMCs, taken 0.4 years after starting antiretroviral therapy.

DNA for the CDR3: TGTGCCAGCAGTTCCGGGACAGCATTCTACGAGCAGTACTTC. Encoded protein: CASSSGTAFYEQYF. J is TRBJ2-7 and V is TRBV5-4; 7 bases align to TRBD1. The CDR3 is 14 amino acids. Germline V gene lookup returns CDR1 SGHNT and CDR2 YYREEE (reference sequence). The V gene end was trimmed by 5 bases and the J gene end by 3 bases; junction bases not matched to a gene: 8.